This T cell receptor beta chain was found in a study of regulatory T cells in long-lasting Graves disease (dated by TCRdb to the early 2020s). Background on the whole study: Persistent Graves' disease meant more than 5 years of antithyroid drug treatment with TSH receptor autoantibodies that stayed positive. Peripheral blood TCR sequencing and RNA sequencing compared persistent Graves' disease patients with newly diagnosed Graves' disease patients. A total of 33 samples underwent TCR sequencing, from roughly 13 patients with persistent Graves' disease and 20 or so patients with newly diagnosed Graves' disease. The study was conducted in China and was registered as a clinical trial. In the clinical cohort, patients with persistent Graves' disease had used antithyroid drugs for an average of about 9.3 years.

V and J are truncated by 4 bases and 5 bases respectively, leaving an intervening sequence of 9 bases. The germline V gene yields MNHEY for CDR1 and SVGEGT for CDR2. Inclusive of the bounding cysteine and phenylalanine, the CDR3 is 12 residues long. The sequence is cut down to CDR3 DNA, 36 bases in frame from base 1. With respect to this clonotype: Its antigen is not yet known. Base-call qualities are not available, and no considerably larger clone is one nucleotide away.

The sample's time point label is to be understood as: persistent/refractory GD, antithyroid drugs over 5 years with positive TRAb. RNA was extracted from PBMCs in TRIzol for both TCR sequencing and RNA sequencing. The diagnosis of Graves' disease was made according to American Thyroid Association guidelines. The patients came from an endocrinology department in Xi'an, China. Each patient gave roughly 10 milliliters of peripheral blood, collected in an EDTA anticoagulant tube. Ficoll Paque Plus density gradient separation was used to isolate PBMCs, and no further T cell sorting was done. An Agilent 2100 Bioanalyzer and agarose gel were used to check RNA quality, while a NanoDrop 2000 measured RNA concentration. Libraries were made using multiplex PCR. Sequencer: Illumina HiSeq 4000. iRepertoire HTBI primers and Arm-PCR amplification of CDR3 regions were used to construct TCR beta libraries. PCR products were gel purified before sequencing. Turning to the authors' computational methods: Gene usage analysis of CDR3 amino acid clonotypes relied on the 55 to 80 TRBV and fewer than 15 TRBJ segments identified across samples. Filtered high-quality paired reads were merged into contigs using COPE and FqMerger. BLAST was used to align contigs to the IMGT TRBV, TRBD and TRBJ reference genes, and CDR3 was defined following IMGT. Any clonotype with a frequency above 0.1% was classified as a highly expanded clone. Shannon entropy was used to measure repertoire diversity, and the Gini coefficient was used to measure V-J evenness. A clonotype was considered public if more than one individual shared it. TCRdb reran the public reads through fastp at Q25 and MiXCR, keeping productive beta chains. Under each unique CDR3 protein, matching rows form one entry showing the most common genes and DNA. The V and J calls and clone size come from TCRdb's table, not from the authors' own analysis. The sample has more than 300,000 distinct CDR3 sequences on record, about 19% of them singletons. The top ten clonotypes cover 25% to 35% of the sample.

General study outcomes and caveats: More public clonotypes were shared among persistent patients (2,741) than among newly diagnosed patients (966). Sequencing and analysis were limited to the TCR beta chain. Preferential use of TRBV28, TRBJ1-2 and TRBJ2-5 was observed in persistent disease, whereas TRBV20-1 and TRBJ2-1 were favored in newly diagnosed disease. Peripheral blood alone was examined, since thyroid tissue, which constituted the primary lesion, could not be accessed. Compared with newly diagnosed patients, patients with persistent Graves' disease had lower TCR Shannon entropy and fewer highly expanded clones, which suggests clonal expansion. As a limitation, the authors acknowledged that the small sample size may reduce accuracy.

The chain is encoded by TRBV6-2 or TRBV6-3 joined to TRBJ2-7; the best D guess is TRBD1, with 5 bases matching. The source was peripheral blood mononuclear cells (PBMCs), collected when the disease was refractory, from a patient treated with antithyroid drugs. This sequence was found in a female donor with Graves disease. This receptor carries the CDR3 CASSSQGNEQYF. The DNA is TGTGCCAGCAGTTCTCAGGGTAACGAGCAGTACTTC.